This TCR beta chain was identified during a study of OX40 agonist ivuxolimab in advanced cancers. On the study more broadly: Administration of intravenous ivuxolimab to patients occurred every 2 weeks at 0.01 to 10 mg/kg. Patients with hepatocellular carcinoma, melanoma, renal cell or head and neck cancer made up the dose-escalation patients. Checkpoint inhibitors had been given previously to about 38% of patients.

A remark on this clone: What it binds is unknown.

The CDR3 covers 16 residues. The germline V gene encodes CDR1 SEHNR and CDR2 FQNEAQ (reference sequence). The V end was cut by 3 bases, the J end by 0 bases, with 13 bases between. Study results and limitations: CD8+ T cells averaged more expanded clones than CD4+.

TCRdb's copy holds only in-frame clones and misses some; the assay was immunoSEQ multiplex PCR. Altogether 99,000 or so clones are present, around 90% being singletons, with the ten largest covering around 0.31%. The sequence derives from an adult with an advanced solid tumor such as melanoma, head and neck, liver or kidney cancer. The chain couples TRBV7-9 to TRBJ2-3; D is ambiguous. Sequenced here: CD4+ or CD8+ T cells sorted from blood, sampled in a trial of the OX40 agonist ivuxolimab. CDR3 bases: TGTGCCAGCAGCTTTGGAGCATCCACTAGCACAGATACGCAGTATTTT. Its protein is CASSFGASTSTDTQYF.